This TCR beta chain was sequenced during a study of identical twins. V lost 3 bases, J lost 0 bases, and 18 bases lay in between. CDR1 and CDR2 from the germline V gene are MDHEN and SYDVKM. The CDR3 loop spans 18 amino acids. TCRdb used MiXCR to reprocess the 5' RACE reads, holding one entry per CDR3 protein. This sample carries more than 1.5 million distinct CDR3 sequences, about 32% of them seen once, and the ten largest clones take approximately 0.29%. The rearrangement uses TRBV28 and TRBJ2-4; possible D gene TRBD2, 7 bases. The sequence was collected from a newborn girl in good health. The sequenced sample consisted of cord blood. The CDR3 sequence: CASSFGSRGALAKNIQYF. In nucleotides, the CDR3 is TGTGCCAGCAGTTTCGGCTCACGGGGGGCCTTAGCCAAAAACATTCAGTACTTC.